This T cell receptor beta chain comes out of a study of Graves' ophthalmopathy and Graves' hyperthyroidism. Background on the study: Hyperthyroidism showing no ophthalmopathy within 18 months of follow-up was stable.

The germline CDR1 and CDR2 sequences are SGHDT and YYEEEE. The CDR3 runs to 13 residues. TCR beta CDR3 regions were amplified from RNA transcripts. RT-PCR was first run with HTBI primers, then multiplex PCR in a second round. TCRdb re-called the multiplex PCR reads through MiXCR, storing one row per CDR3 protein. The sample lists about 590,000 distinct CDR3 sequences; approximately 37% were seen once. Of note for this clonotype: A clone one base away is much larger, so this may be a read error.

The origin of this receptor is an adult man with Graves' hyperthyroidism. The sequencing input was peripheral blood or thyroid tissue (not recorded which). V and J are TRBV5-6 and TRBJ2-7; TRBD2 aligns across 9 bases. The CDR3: CASSRLAAYEQHF. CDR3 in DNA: TGTGCCAGCAGCCGACTAGCGGCTTACGAGCAGCACTTC. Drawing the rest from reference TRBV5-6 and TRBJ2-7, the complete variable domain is DAGVTQSPTHLIKTRGQQVTLRCSPKSGHDTVSWYQQALGQGPQFIFQYYEEEERQRGNFPDRFSGHQFPNYSSELNVNALLLGDSALYLCASSRLAAYEQHFGPGTRLTVT.